Listed below are T cell receptor beta chains from one sample, sequenced in a study of blood T cell repertoires in COVID-19. Method: immunoSEQ multiplex PCR; TCRdb's copy keeps in-frame clones and lacks some. This table holds 200,000 to 250,000 clones, roughly 85% found once. The sequenced material came from PBMCs or T cells enriched from blood (not recorded which). The receptors come from a woman aged 50 to 60 with acute COVID-19. CDR3s leave out the opening cysteine and the closing phenylalanine or tryptophan. The size field is filled for only some rows; it gives once, few, many or a size class.

TRBJ2-1,.,TRBV4-1,ASSPPGQNNEQF
TRBJ1-1,few,TRBV11-2,ASSSLQGRTEAF
TRBJ1-1,.,TRBV7-9,ASSKTGLNTEAF
TRBJ2-1,once,TRBV30,ASDLAGVGWTYNEQF
TRBJ1-1,.,TRBV19,ASSIFVLNTEAF
TRBJ1-4,.,TRBV5-1,ASSPTATGREKLF
TRBJ2-7,.,TRBV19,ASSIRDSRYEQY
TRBJ2-3,.,TRBV3-1/TRBV3-2,ASSQVGGKDTQY
TRBJ2-3,.,TRBV6-1,ASSEAGTGVSTDTQY
TRBJ1-1,few,TRBV6-2/TRBV6-3,ASSKTGNTEAF
TRBJ2-4,.,TRBV5-4,ASSQRQGGAKNIQY
TRBJ1-2,once,TRBV5-1,ASSRADRENGYT
TRBJ2-2,.,TRBV6-5,ASSRTGVNTGELF
TRBJ1-1,.,TRBV20-1,SASRGNTEAF
TRBJ1-2,.,TRBV27,ASSSDTGAGNYGYT
TRBJ2-3,few,TRBV30,AWSRDSRFSTDTQY
TRBJ2-5,.,TRBV7-8,ASSLESPGVVETQY
TRBJ1-1,.,TRBV5-1,ASSLGVQGTEAF
TRBJ2-1,.,TRBV4-1,ASSQEGQGAAEQF
TRBJ1-1,.,TRBV27,ASRLGGNTEAF
TRBJ1-3,.,TRBV14,ASDPGMDSDLHSGNTIY
TRBJ2-2,.,TRBV29-1,SVARASAGGATGELF
TRBJ2-5,.,TRBV2,ASREGQGARETQY
TRBJ1-2,.,TRBV24-1,ATSERDSNYGYT
TRBJ2-1,few,TRBV11-2,ASSLERGGAYNEQF
TRBJ2-1,.,TRBV7-2,ASSLGTGPYNEQF
TRBJ2-1,.,TRBV6-5,ASIARTGVHEQF
TRBJ1-2,.,TRBV6-5,ASSYSDRISYGYT
TRBJ1-2,.,TRBV5-1,ASSSGGVSGYT
TRBJ2-5,.,TRBV5-1,ASSLGRRDETQY
TRBJ2-2,.,TRBV2,ASSSSTGANTGELF
TRBJ1-2,.,TRBV18,ASSPVTESGYT
TRBJ2-5,.,TRBV12-3/TRBV12-4,ASSSTVQETQY
TRBJ1-3,.,TRBV5-1,ASSLGGQERGNTIY
TRBJ1-1,once,TRBV19,ASSIIGAGRAF
TRBJ1-1,.,TRBV14,ASSQDWRGSEAF
TRBJ1-2,.,TRBV3-1/TRBV3-2,ASSRGTDTNYGYT
TRBJ2-2,.,TRBV9,ASSVDITGELF
TRBJ1-1,.,TRBV9,ASTIGQTMNTEAF
TRBJ1-1,.,TRBV6-2/TRBV6-3,ASSYGAGVAF